Sequencing of this T cell receptor (beta chain) was carried out in a study of blood T cell repertoires in COVID-19. Germline V CDR1 and CDR2: LGHDT, YNNKEL (reference sequence). The ends lost 4 bases at V and 2 bases at J; junction bases unmatched: 1. The CDR3 runs to 14 residues. Some clones are missing from TCRdb's copy, which holds only in-frame ones; the method was immunoSEQ multiplex PCR. Of some 400,000 clones in the sample, 85% to 90% are singletons; the top ten hold 1.5% to 2%. The sequenced sample was PBMCs or T cells enriched from blood (not recorded which). The sequence was obtained from a woman in her twenties or thirties who had recovered from COVID-19. The chain uses TRBV3-1 (or the pseudogene TRBV3-2) and TRBJ1-3; 8 bases are shared with TRBD1. CDR3 amino acids: CASSPGGPGNTIYF. DNA of the CDR3: TGTGCCAGCAGCCCAGGGGGCCCTGGAAACACCATATATTTT.